This T cell receptor (beta chain) is from a study of CD8 T cells in Susac syndrome (dated by TCRdb to between 2018 and 2020). Broadly, across the study: Among the sequenced Susac syndrome patients, more than 5 had clinically active disease and roughly 8 were in clinical remission. At the time of blood withdrawal, Susac syndrome patients were either therapy-naive, taking corticosteroids (with some also receiving IVIg), or on IVIg alone. Whether CD8+ T cell activation and differentiation in Susac syndrome was antigen driven was tested using repertoire sequencing. The study compared CD8+ T cell repertoire clonality among over ten healthy donors, roughly 14 Susac syndrome patients and some 16 multiple sclerosis patients. Points the paper makes about the study in general: CD8+ repertoires in Susac syndrome showed clonal expansion, which was highest in CD8+ TEMRA cells and was greater in clinically active patients than in remitting patients. Sixteen Susac-specific public clones were identified in the total CD8+ repertoire, and roughly five Susac-specific public clones were identified in the CD8+ TEMRA repertoire. The study acknowledged that relatively few individuals were included in the TCR sequencing and HLA analysis.

V is trimmed back by 5 bases and J by 4 bases, and the junction contains 8 bases that no gene match accounts for. CDR1 and CDR2 were assigned from the germline V gene (reference sequence) as LNHNV and YYDKDF. Counted from cysteine to phenylalanine, this CDR3 has 15 amino acids. The entry retains the CDR3 DNA only, 45 bases that are in frame from base 1. As concerns this clonotype: There is no known antigen for this receptor. It has no much larger one-base neighbor in the sample; base qualities were not kept.

High-throughput TCR beta sequencing profiled peripheral blood CD8+ and CD4+ T cells from healthy donors, Susac syndrome patients and multiple sclerosis patients. Susac syndrome patients met recently defined diagnostic criteria for definite or probable disease. Bulk CD8+ and CD4+ T cells were purified by magnetic negative isolation, while CD8+ TEMRA cells were enriched using FACS. Blood was drawn into EDTA tubes, processed within 24 hours, and PBMCs were isolated by density gradient centrifugation. PBMCs intended for TCR sequencing were frozen in liquid nitrogen and were later thawed in a 37 degrees C water bath. A purity of at least 90% was achieved for sorted or isolated CD4+, CD8+ and CD8+ TEMRA cells. RNA was extracted using the RNeasy kit, and about 0.45 to 1 ug of the RNA was reverse transcribed with random hexamers. The immunoSEQ multiplex PCR assay, covering 54 Vbeta and 13 Jbeta segments, was used to amplify TCR beta CDR3 regions. PCR amplification bias was corrected by using a synthetic template baseline for primer optimization and computational correction. The paper's processing steps were these. Reads were assigned to V, D and J genes according to IMGT and analyzed in immunoSEQ Analyzer, with only productive sequences retained. Clonality was calculated as one minus the Shannon entropy normalized by log2 of the number of productive unique sequences. For each patient and control, public and private clones were evaluated among the 100 most prevalent clones. Clones were defined as Susac-specific if absent from the healthy and MS cohorts, from 1052 published viral clones and from other ImmuneACCESS disease sequences. In TCRdb, the public reads were trimmed at Q25 with fastp and aligned with MiXCR, with productive beta chains retained. Each record represents a unique CDR3 protein, reported with the most common genes and DNA among its rows. TCRdb, rather than the study authors, made the V and J calls. This sample comprises 95,000 to 150,000 distinct CDR3 sequences, around 94% of them detected only once. 0.2% to 0.25% of the sample is held by the ten biggest clonotypes.

The specimen was CD8+ T cells from PBMCs. The receptor's source is a human donor with Susac syndrome. Recombination linked TRBV15 to TRBJ2-3, with 8 junctional bases fitting TRBD1. This receptor carries the CDR3 CATSGRDRPSDTQYF. In nucleotide form, the sequence is TGTGCCACCAGCGGTCGGGACAGGCCATCAGATACGCAGTATTTT.